One and the same sample provided the 17 T cell receptor beta chains below, sequenced in a study of cytomegalovirus exposure and HLA in healthy donors. Sequenced by immunoSEQ multiplex PCR; TCRdb stores in-frame clones only, minus some. The sample has about 130,000 clones; around 90% are singletons. What was sequenced was PBMCs. The receptors were gathered from a woman aged 25 to 39 in good health and CMV-seropositive.

The rearrangement links TRBV1 to TRBJ2-5; the table's D call, TRBD1, has no DNA check behind it. TRBV1 corresponds to a pseudogene. CDR3 length: 16 residues. CDR3 sequence (DNA): TGCACCAGCAGCCAAGACGGGGGACAGATCCAAGAGACCCAGTACTTC. Protein product: CTSSQDGGQIQETQYF.

This clone was counted a single time. The chain recombines TRBV6-1 with TRBJ2-1; 7 bases are a match to TRBD1. Looked up from germline, CDR1 is MNHNS and CDR2 is SASEGT. V dropped 9 bases and J dropped 8; count of bases not matched to a gene: 4. The CDR3 is made up of 11 amino acids. The CDR3 loop is CASRQGHEQFF. CDR3 in DNA: TGTGCCAGTAGACAGGGACATGAGCAGTTCTTC.

The rearrangement uses TRBV13 and TRBJ2-7; TRBD2 is a possible D gene (5 bases). The germline CDR1 and CDR2 sequences are PRHDT and FYEKMQ (reference sequence). The CDR3 spans 16 residues. V was shortened by 5 bases and J by 0 bases, with 17 bases between the two germline ends. This CDR3 reads CASSPARGGRSYEQYF. In DNA, the CDR3 is TGTGCCAGCAGCCCAGCCCGCGGAGGACGCTCCTACGAGCAGTACTTC.

The chain has TRBV2 and TRBJ2-1, with 9 bases matching TRBD1. V lost 6 bases to trimming and J lost 7 bases; unmatched junction nucleotides: 10. Germline V gene sequence: CDR1 SNHLY, CDR2 FYNNEI. This CDR3 has 15 amino acids. The CDR3 is CASRRDRVDRNEQFF. The CDR3, as DNA: TGTGCCAGCAGGAGGGACAGGGTAGATAGGAATGAGCAGTTCTTC.

The rearrangement joins TRBV27 to TRBJ2-2; D might be TRBD2 (6 bases). V was clipped by 8 bases and J by 6 bases, with 16 bases between them. This CDR3 region has 14 residues. Germline V gene sequence: CDR1 MNHEY, CDR2 SMNVEV (reference sequence). The CDR3 DNA reads as TGTGCCAGCCAGACTAGTAAAGATGCCGGGGAGCTGTTTTTT. Translating it yields CASQTSKDAGELFF.

This clone has just one count. J is TRBJ2-5 and V is TRBV2; possible D gene TRBD1, 5 bases. The CDR3 sequence is 13 residues long. Trimming cost V 7 bases and J 4 bases, with 13 bases left between them. Germline loops: CDR1 SNHLY, CDR2 FYNNEI. DNA for the CDR3: TGTGCCAGCACCCGAGCAGGGATAGAGACCCAGTACTTC. Translation gives CASTRAGIETQYF.

This clone has more than one count but fewer than ten. The chain carries TRBV14 and TRBJ1-1; TRBD1 might be the D (6 bases). The ends were cut back, 4 bases at V and 3 bases at J, with 15 bases in the middle. From germline, CDR1 is SGHDN and CDR2 FVKESK. The CDR3 is made up of 15 amino acids. CDR3: CASSRTAGVYTEAFF. In nucleotides, the CDR3 is TGTGCCAGCAGCCGAACGGCAGGGGTCTACACTGAAGCTTTCTTT. Full variable domain (remainder filled in from reference TRBV14 and TRBJ1-1): EAGVTQFPSHSVIEKGQTVTLRCDPISGHDNLYWYRRVMGKEIKFLLHFVKESKQDESGMPNNRFLAERTGGTYSTLKVQPAELEDSGVYFCASSRTAGVYTEAFFGQGTRLTVV.

The gene calls are TRBV11-2 and TRBJ2-2, with 8 nucleotides matching TRBD2. V lost 3 bases, J lost 6 bases, and 18 bases stayed unmatched. CDR3 length equals 19 residues. Germline-derived CDR1 and CDR2 are SGHAT and FQNNGV. CDR3: CASSFDLGLGVVSAGELFF. For the CDR3, the DNA is TGTGCCAGCAGCTTCGACCTGGGACTAGGGGTCGTCAGTGCCGGGGAGCTGTTTTTT.

The chain employs TRBV27 and TRBJ2-7; TRBD2 agrees at 8 bases. After removal of 3 bases from V and 2 bases from J, the junction contained 12 bases not matched to a gene. Germline CDR1 is MNHEY and CDR2 is SMNVEV (reference sequence). This CDR3 comprises 17 residues. The CDR3 loop reads CASSFWVGRDTPYEQYF. Written as DNA, the CDR3 is TGTGCCAGCAGTTTTTGGGTCGGGAGGGACACTCCCTACGAGCAGTACTTC.

In DNA, the CDR3 is TGCGCCAGCAGCCAAGATTTGGGTTCCGGGAGTCCCTACGAGCAGTACTTC. Its translation is CASSQDLGSGSPYEQYF. The rearrangement joins TRBV4-1 to TRBJ2-7, with D perhaps matching TRBD2 (6 bases). The CDR3 is made up of 17 amino acids. Per germline, CDR1 MGHRA and CDR2 YSYEKL. Trimming cost V 0 bases and J 2 bases, with 17 bases left between them.

The rearrangement links TRBV5-1 to TRBJ2-1; the match to TRBD2 covers 10 bases. The CDR3 loop spans 17 amino acids. Trimming cost V 3 bases and J 8 bases; bases outside gene matches: 14. CDR1 and CDR2 from the germline V gene are SGHRS and YFSETQ. The CDR3 sequence: CASSYTSGTPGADEQFF. Written as DNA, the CDR3 is TGCGCCAGCAGCTATACTAGCGGGACCCCAGGGGCGGATGAGCAGTTCTTC.

The chain is built from TRBV15 and TRBJ1-2, with D possibly matching TRBD1 (5 bases). Trimming removed 0 bases at V and 7 bases at J, with 18 bases between. This CDR3 region has 16 residues. The germline V gene has CDR1 LNHNV and CDR2 YYDKDF (reference sequence). DNA for the CDR3: TGTGCCACCAGCAGAGATCGGCAAACAGGAATTGTTGGCTACACCTTC. Translating gives CATSRDRQTGIVGYTF.

Many counts were recorded for this clone. V and J are TRBV11-2 and TRBJ1-2; a possible D gene is TRBD1 (5 bases). Deletions cut 2 bases from V and 4 bases from J, with 14 bases between. The CDR3 has 15 amino acids. Germline V gene sequence: CDR1 SGHAT, CDR2 FQNNGV. The CDR3 DNA reads as TGTGCCAGCAGCTTAATGGGGCAGTCCGGCTATGGCTACACCTTC. Translation gives CASSLMGQSGYGYTF.

This rearrangement joins TRBV7-8 to TRBJ2-1; TRBD1 matches 9 bases. In germline, CDR1 is SGHVS, CDR2 FQNEAQ. V dropped 1 base and J dropped 3; count of bases not matched to a gene: 4. This CDR3 has 16 residues. The CDR3, as DNA: TGTGCCAGCAGCTTAGGAGGGACAGGGAGCTACAATGAGCAGTTCTTC. Translating it yields CASSLGGTGSYNEQFF.

V gene TRBV5-1 combines with J gene TRBJ2-1; 11 positions agree with TRBD2. CDR1 and CDR2 (germline): SGHRS, YFSETQ. The CDR3 spans 14 residues. V was clipped by 4 bases and J by 12 bases; unmatched bases: 9. The CDR3 coding sequence is TGCGCCAGCAGCCAAACTAGCGGGAGTCCGGTGCAGTTCTTC. Translating gives CASSQTSGSPVQFF.

This clone showed up just once. DNA of the CDR3: TGCGCCAGCAGCCAAGAAGGCGGACCTCGGACAGGGTTCTACGAGCAGTACTTC. Protein product: CASSQEGGPRTGFYEQYF. The genes are TRBV4-1 and TRBJ2-7, with 8 bases matching TRBD1. Trimming removed 0 bases from V and 3 bases from J; junction bases left unmatched: 13. Germline V CDR1 and CDR2: MGHRA, YSYEKL. The CDR3 is made up of 18 amino acids.

V usage is TRBV5-6 and J usage is TRBJ1-1, with a tentative D call TRBD1 (6 bases). The CDR3 spans 14 residues. V lost 4 bases to trimming and J lost 1 base, with 11 bases between them. CDR1 is SGHDT, CDR2 YYEEEE, per germline. CDR3 amino acids: CASSPWTENTEAFF. The CDR3 DNA reads as TGTGCCAGCAGCCCATGGACAGAGAACACTGAAGCTTTCTTT.